These 5 T cell receptor beta chains share one sample of origin, sequenced in a study of blood T cells in healthy people across ages. Using a J-beta primer mix together with a sample-barcoded 5' primer, a second PCR was run for about 7 to 12 cycles. MiXCR was run by TCRdb on the 5' RACE reads, yielding one entry per CDR3 protein. The table lists some 930,000 distinct CDR3 sequences, about 29% of them singletons. This same sample was also part of a study on T cells of mothers and their children.

The sequenced sample consisted of blood. The receptors were gathered from a middle-aged woman in good health.

This clonotype was recorded a few times. V usage is TRBV12-3 or TRBV12-4 and J usage is TRBJ2-3; maybe TRBD2 (5 bases). The CDR3 has 14 amino acids. Trimming took off 5 bases at V and 3 bases at J, with 12 bases between the two ends. CDR3 sequence (DNA): TGTGCCAGCAGTAGGAGGACGGAGACAGATACGCAGTATTTT. Translation: CASSRRTETDTQYF.

The chain couples TRBV14 to TRBJ2-1; TRBD2 agrees at 8 bases. The CDR3 runs 16 residues. Germline CDR1 SGHDN, CDR2 FVKESK. Trimming removed 5 bases from V and 12 bases from J; junction bases left unmatched: 18. CDR3 nucleotides: TGTGCCAGCAGCTTCGGGGGGGGCACGATCGGTTTCGGGCAGTTCTTC. Translation gives CASSFGGGTIGFGQFF.

The chain links TRBV4-1 to TRBJ1-2; the D gene is possibly TRBD1 (6 bases). Germline V lookup: CDR1 MGHRA, CDR2 YSYEKL. Trimming removed 3 bases at V and 6 bases at J, with 17 bases between. CDR3 size: 15 residues. The CDR3 coding sequence is TGCGCCAGCAGCCACCCCACGACAGGTTTCAATGGCTACACCTTC. Protein sequence: CASSHPTTGFNGYTF.

This chain connects TRBV9 to TRBJ1-1; D is unclear. Germline V gene lookup returns CDR1 SGDLS and CDR2 YYNGEE. The germline V and J ends were trimmed by 0 bases and 5 bases, with 11 bases remaining between them. The CDR3 has 14 residues. The CDR3 DNA is TGTGCCAGCAGCGTAGAGGCCCCGGGGACTGAAGCTTTCTTT. Amino acid sequence: CASSVEAPGTEAFF.

In this sample, this clonotype turned up a few times. The chain joins TRBV3-1 to TRBJ1-2; no reliable D call. Germline values: CDR1 LGHDT, CDR2 YNNKEL (reference sequence). The CDR3 totals 12 residues. V was cut by 5 bases and J by 7 bases, with 11 bases left in between. This CDR3 reads CASSLGNGGYTF. CDR3 in DNA: TGTGCCAGCAGCTTGGGGAACGGTGGCTACACCTTC.